This TCR beta chain appears in the sequencing data of a study of shared clonotypes between healthy human individuals. Study in general: Each donor contributed plates that comprised three CD4 naive, three CD4 memory, two CD8 naive and one CD8 memory.

Trimming pared 3 bases from V and 2 bases from J, leaving 7 bases between. The CDR3 is 13 amino acids. Germline-derived CDR1 and CDR2 are SGHRS and YFSETQ. Note on this clone: Its antigen is still unknown.

Study outcomes and limitations: The study generally estimated greater richness for naive than memory subsets.

At deep level, the assay was performed. Data came from immunoSEQ multiplex PCR; TCRdb stores just in-frame clones and leaves some out. The data show over a million clones, approximately 98.5% seen once. The source material was naive CD4+ T cells sorted from blood. Subset: CD45RA+ positively selected. The TCR was taken from a man in his thirties or forties in good health. The chain carries TRBV5-1 and TRBJ2-3; D is uncertain. The CDR3 loop is CASSSLTTDTQYF. The CDR3 nucleotides read TGCGCCAGCAGCTCCCTCACCACAGATACGCAGTATTTT.